This T cell receptor (beta chain) was recovered during a study of cytomegalovirus exposure and HLA in healthy donors. Primers included in the PCR were 60 Vbeta and 13 Jbeta primers. Generated by immunoSEQ multiplex PCR, the TCRdb table keeps only in-frame clones and is missing some. Here the sample spans some 200,000 clones, roughly 10% being singletons. The V gene's germline CDR1 is GTSNPN and CDR2 SVGIG (reference sequence). This CDR3 is built from 14 residues. V dropped 1 base and J dropped 1; count of bases not matched to a gene: 2. Input material: PBMCs. This sequence originates from a woman aged 25 to 39 in good health and CMV-seropositive. This chain joins TRBV30 and TRBJ2-7; 9 nucleotides align to TRBD1. The CDR3 region has the DNA TGTGCCTGGAGTGGGACAGGGGTTTCCTACGAGCAGTACTTC. It yields the protein CAWSGTGVSYEQYF.